The 6 T cell receptor beta chains below come from one sample, sequenced in a study of shared clonotypes between healthy human individuals. Clones were read by immunoSEQ multiplex PCR, and TCRdb kept only the in-frame ones, dropping some. The table records approximately 600,000 clones, 85% to 95% of them present only once. Naive CD8 cells, CD45RO-negative and positively selected for CCR7, excluded terminally differentiated effector memory CD45RA+ cells. Sequences were obtained from naive CD8+ T cells sorted from blood. The receptors here all came from a woman aged 30 to 39 in good health.

This clone occurred once. The chain uses TRBV27 and TRBJ2-7, with TRBD2 matching over 8 bases. Germline V CDR1 and CDR2: MNHEY, SMNVEV (reference sequence). CDR3 length equals 15 residues. Trimming cost V 3 bases and J 7 bases; bases outside gene matches: 11. CDR3 residues: CASSLVSGGTGEQYF. CDR3 DNA: TGTGCCAGCAGTTTGGTGAGCGGGGGAACTGGTGAGCAGTACTTC.

With regard to this clone: Other DNA sequences in this specimen translate into the identical CDR3. The J gene is TRBJ2-7, the V gene TRBV5-6; D is uncertain. The CDR3 runs 12 residues. CDR1 and CDR2 from the germline V gene are SGHDT and YYEEEE. Trimming shortened V by 1 base and J by 4 bases, and 6 bases separated the two germline ends. DNA for the CDR3: TGTGCCAGCAGCTTGTGGGATTACGAGCAGTACTTC. It codes for CASSLWDYEQYF. Full variable domain (rest looked up from reference TRBV5-6 and TRBJ2-7): DAGVTQSPTHLIKTRGQQVTLRCSPKSGHDTVSWYQQALGQGPQFIFQYYEEEERQRGNFPDRFSGHQFPNYSSELNVNALLLGDSALYLCASSLWDYEQYFGPGTRLTVT.

The chain joins TRBV30 to TRBJ1-5; 9 positions match TRBD1. Germline V gene data show CDR1 as GTSNPN and CDR2 as SVGIG (reference sequence). There are 14 residues in the CDR3. Trimming removed 2 bases from V and 7 bases from J; junction bases left unmatched: 6. In DNA, the CDR3 is TGTGCCTGGAGTCACACAGGGGGCTGGCAGCCCCAGCATTTT. This codes for CAWSHTGGWQPQHF.

As regards this clone: Additional DNA sequences in this sample encode the identical CDR3. This chain links TRBV7-8 with TRBJ2-7, with D tentatively TRBD1 (5 bases). Germline CDR1 reads SGHVS; CDR2 reads FQNEAQ. V was pared by 0 bases and J by 3 bases, with 6 bases between. The CDR3 spans 13 residues. The CDR3 sequence: CASSLARDYEQYF. The CDR3, as DNA: TGTGCCAGCAGCTTAGCCAGGGACTACGAGCAGTACTTC.

The V call is TRBV19, the J call TRBJ2-7; D is unclear. Germline V CDR1 and CDR2: LNHDA, SQIVND (reference sequence). The CDR3 length is 13 residues. V lost 8 bases, J lost 7 bases, and 18 bases lay in between. CDR3 sequence reads: CASQPSQLGEQYF. CDR3 in DNA: TGTGCCAGTCAACCCTCACAGCTAGGGGAGCAGTACTTC.

This rearrangement joins TRBV28 to TRBJ2-7; D perhaps matches TRBD2 (6 bases). This CDR3 comprises 15 residues. From germline, CDR1 is MDHEN and CDR2 SYDVKM. Trimming left V 6 bases short and J 0 bases short, with 15 bases between. CDR3 loop: CASRTSGGASYEQYF. The CDR3 DNA reads as TGTGCCAGCAGAACCTCGGGCGGGGCCTCCTACGAGCAGTACTTC.